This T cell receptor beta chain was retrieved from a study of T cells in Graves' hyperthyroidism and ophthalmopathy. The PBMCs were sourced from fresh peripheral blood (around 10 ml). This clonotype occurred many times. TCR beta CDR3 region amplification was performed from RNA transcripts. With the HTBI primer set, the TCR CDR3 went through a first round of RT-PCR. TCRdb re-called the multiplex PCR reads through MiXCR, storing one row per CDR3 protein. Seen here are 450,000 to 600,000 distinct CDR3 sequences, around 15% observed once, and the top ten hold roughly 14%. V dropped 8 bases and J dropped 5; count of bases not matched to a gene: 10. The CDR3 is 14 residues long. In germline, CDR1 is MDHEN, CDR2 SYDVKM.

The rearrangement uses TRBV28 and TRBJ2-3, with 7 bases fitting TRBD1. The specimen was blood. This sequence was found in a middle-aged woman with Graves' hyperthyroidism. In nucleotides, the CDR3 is TGTGCCAGCTCATTACAGGGGTGGCAAGATACGCAGTATTTT. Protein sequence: CASSLQGWQDTQYF. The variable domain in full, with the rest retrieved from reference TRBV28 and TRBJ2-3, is DVKVTQSSRYLVKRTGEKVFLECVQDMDHENMFWYRQDPGLGLRLIYFSYDVKMKEKGDIPEGYSVSREKKERFSLILESASTNQTSMYLCASSLQGWQDTQYFGPGTRLTVL.